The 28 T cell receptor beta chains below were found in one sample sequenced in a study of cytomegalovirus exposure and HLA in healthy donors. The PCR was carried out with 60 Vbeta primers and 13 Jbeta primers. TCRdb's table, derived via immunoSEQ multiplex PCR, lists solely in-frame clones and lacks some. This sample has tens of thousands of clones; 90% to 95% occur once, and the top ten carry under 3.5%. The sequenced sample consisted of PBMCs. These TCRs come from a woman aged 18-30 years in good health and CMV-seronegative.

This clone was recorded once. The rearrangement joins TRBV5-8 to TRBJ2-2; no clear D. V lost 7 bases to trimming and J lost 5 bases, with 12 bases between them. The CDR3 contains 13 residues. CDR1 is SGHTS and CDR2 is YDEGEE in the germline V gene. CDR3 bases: TGTGCCAGCTCCCCGTCTAGGACCGGGGAGCTGTTTTTT. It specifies CASSPSRTGELFF.

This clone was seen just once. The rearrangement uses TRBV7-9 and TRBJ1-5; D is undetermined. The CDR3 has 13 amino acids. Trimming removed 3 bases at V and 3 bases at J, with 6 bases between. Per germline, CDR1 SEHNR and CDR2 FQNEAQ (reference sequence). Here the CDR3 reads CASSFGYNQPQHF. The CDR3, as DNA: TGTGCCAGCAGCTTCGGGTACAATCAGCCCCAGCATTTT.

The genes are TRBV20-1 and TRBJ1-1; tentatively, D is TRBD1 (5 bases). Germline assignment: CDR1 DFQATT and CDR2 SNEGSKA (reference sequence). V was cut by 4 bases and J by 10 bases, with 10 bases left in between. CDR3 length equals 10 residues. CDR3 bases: TGCAGTGCTACCCGGGGGACAGCTTTCTTT. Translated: CSATRGTAFF.

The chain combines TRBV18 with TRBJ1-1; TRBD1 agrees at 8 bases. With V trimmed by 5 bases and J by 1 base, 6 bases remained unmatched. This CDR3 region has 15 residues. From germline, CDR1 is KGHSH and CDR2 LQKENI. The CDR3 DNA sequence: TGTGCCAGCTCAGTGACAGGGGCCGAGAACACTGAAGCTTTCTTT. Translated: CASSVTGAENTEAFF.

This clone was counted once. The CDR3 nucleotides read TGTGCCAGCAGCGGCCCCCCCTCCAGCGGTAAAAACATTCAGTACTTC. This translates into CASSGPPSSGKNIQYF. This chain connects TRBV9 to TRBJ2-4; possible D gene TRBD2, 5 bases. Trimming took 3 bases from V and 4 from J, leaving 17 bases between them. Germline V gene sequence: CDR1 SGDLS, CDR2 YYNGEE. The CDR3 has 16 amino acids.

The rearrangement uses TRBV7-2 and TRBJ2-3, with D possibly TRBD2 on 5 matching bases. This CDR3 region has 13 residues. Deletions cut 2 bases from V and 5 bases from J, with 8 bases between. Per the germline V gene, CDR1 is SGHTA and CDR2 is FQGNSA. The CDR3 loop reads CASSLLAQDTQYF. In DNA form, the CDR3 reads TGTGCCAGCAGCTTACTAGCCCAAGATACGCAGTATTTT.

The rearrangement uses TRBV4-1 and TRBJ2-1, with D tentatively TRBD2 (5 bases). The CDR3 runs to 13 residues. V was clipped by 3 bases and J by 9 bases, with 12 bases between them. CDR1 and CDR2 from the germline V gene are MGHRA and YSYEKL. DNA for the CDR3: TGCGCCAGCAGCCACGGGGTCCATGGTGAGCAGTTCTTC. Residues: CASSHGVHGEQFF.

The CDR3 DNA reads TGCAGCGTTGTACGTGGGAGCTCCTACAATGAGCAGTTCTTC. Amino acids: CSVVRGSSYNEQFF. The J gene is TRBJ2-1, the V gene TRBV29-1; D is perhaps TRBD2 (5 bases). V lost 4 bases and J lost 0, with 10 bases in between. The CDR3 runs to 14 residues. Germline lookup yields CDR1 SQVTM and CDR2 ANQGSEA.

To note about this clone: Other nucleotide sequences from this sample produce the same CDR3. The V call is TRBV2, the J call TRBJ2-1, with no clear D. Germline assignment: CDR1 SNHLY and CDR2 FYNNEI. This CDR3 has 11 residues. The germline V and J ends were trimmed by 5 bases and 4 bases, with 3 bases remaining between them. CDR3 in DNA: TGTGCCAGCAGTCCATACAATGAGCAGTTCTTC. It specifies CASSPYNEQFF.

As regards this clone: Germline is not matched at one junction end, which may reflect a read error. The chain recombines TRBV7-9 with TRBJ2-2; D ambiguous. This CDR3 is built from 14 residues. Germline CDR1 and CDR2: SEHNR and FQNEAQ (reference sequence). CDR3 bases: TGTTCCAGCAGCAGCCGTACCAACACCGGGGAGCTGTTTTTT. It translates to CSSSSRTNTGELFF.

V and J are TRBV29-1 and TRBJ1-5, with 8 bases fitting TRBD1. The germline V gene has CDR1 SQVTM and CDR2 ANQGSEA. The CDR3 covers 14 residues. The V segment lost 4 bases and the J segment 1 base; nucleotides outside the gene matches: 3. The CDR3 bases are TGCAGCGTTGGTCAGGGGGCAAGCAATCAGCCCCAGCATTTT. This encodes CSVGQGASNQPQHF. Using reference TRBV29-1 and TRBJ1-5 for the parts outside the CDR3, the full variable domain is SAVISQKPSRDICQRGTSLTIQCQVDSQVTMMFWYRQQPGQSLTLIATANQGSEATYESGFVIDKFPISRPNLTFSTLTVSNMSPEDSSIYLCSVGQGASNQPQHFGDGTRLSIL.

CDR3 in amino acids: CASSSGSGELFF. The CDR3 DNA sequence: TGTGCCAGCAGTTCCGGGTCCGGGGAGCTGTTTTTT. The chain joins TRBV6-5 to TRBJ2-2; D ambiguous. The CDR3 extends over 12 amino acids. The germline V and J ends were trimmed by 4 bases and 6 bases, with 6 bases remaining between them. The germline gives CDR1 MNHEY, CDR2 SVGAGI.

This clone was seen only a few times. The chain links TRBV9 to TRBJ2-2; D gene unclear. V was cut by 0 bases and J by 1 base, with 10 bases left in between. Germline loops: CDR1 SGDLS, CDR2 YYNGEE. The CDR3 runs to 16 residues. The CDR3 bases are TGTGCCAGCAGCGTAGGCATAACGGGGAACACCGGGGAGCTGTTTTTT. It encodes CASSVGITGNTGELFF.

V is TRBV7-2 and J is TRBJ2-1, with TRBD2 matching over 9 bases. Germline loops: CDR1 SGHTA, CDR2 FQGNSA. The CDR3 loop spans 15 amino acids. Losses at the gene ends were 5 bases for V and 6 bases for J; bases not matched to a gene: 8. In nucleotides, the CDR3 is TGTGCCAGCAGCCCTAACATAGCGGGAGCCAATGAGCAGTTCTTC. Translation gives CASSPNIAGANEQFF.

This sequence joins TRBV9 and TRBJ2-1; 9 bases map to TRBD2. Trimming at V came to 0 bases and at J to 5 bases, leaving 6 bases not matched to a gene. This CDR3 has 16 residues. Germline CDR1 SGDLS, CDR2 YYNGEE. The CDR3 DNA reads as TGTGCCAGCAGCGTAGTTAGCGGGAGTACAGACAATGAGCAGTTCTTC. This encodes CASSVVSGSTDNEQFF.

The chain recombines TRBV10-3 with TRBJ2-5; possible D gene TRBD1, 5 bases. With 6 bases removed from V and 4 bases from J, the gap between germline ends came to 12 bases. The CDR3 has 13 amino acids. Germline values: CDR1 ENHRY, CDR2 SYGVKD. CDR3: CAISAGRGETQYF. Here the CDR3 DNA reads TGTGCCATCAGCGCCGGAAGGGGAGAGACCCAGTACTTC.

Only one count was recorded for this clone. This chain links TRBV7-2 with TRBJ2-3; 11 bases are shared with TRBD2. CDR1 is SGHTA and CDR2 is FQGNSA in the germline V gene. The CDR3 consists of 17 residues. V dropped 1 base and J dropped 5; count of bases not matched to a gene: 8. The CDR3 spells CASSLEGLAGGKDTQYF. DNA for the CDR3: TGTGCCAGCAGCTTAGAAGGGTTAGCGGGAGGGAAAGATACGCAGTATTTT.

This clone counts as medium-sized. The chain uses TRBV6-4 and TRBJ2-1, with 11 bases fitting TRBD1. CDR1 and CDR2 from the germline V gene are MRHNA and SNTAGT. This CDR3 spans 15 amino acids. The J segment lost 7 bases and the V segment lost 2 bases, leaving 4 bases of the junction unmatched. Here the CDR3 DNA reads TGTGCCAGCAGTGACGGACAGGGGGCTGGGAATGAGCAGTTCTTC. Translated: CASSDGQGAGNEQFF.

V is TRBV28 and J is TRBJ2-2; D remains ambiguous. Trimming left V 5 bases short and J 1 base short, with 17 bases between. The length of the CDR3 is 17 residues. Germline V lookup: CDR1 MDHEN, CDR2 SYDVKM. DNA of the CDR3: TGTGCCAGCAGTCCCTCCCCCGGTCCGCGGAACACCGGGGAGCTGTTTTTT. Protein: CASSPSPGPRNTGELFF.

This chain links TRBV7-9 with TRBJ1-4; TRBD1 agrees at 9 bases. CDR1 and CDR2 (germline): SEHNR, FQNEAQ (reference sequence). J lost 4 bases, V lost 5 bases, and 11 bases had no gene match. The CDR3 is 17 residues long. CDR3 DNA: TGTGCCAGCAGCCCTCGGCCCGGGGGACAGGGTAATGAAAAACTGTTTTTT. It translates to CASSPRPGGQGNEKLFF.

CDR3 DNA: TGTGCCTGGAGTGACCCAGCAGGGTACAGTGGAAACACCATATATTTT. Encoded protein: CAWSDPAGYSGNTIYF. The chain combines TRBV30 with TRBJ1-3; possibly TRBD1 for D (5 bases). This CDR3 contains 16 residues. Trimming cost V 1 base and J 3 bases, with 16 bases left between them. Per the germline V gene, CDR1 is GTSNPN and CDR2 is SVGIG (reference sequence).

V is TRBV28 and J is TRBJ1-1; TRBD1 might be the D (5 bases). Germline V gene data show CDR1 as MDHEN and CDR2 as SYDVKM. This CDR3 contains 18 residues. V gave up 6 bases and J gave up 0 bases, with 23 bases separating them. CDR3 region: CASSPPSPGRGMNTEAFF. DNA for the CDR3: TGTGCCAGCAGCCCCCCCTCCCCAGGGCGAGGAATGAACACTGAAGCTTTCTTT. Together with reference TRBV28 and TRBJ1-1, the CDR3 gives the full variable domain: DVKVTQSSRYLVKRTGEKVFLECVQDMDHENMFWYRQDPGLGLRLIYFSYDVKMKEKGDIPEGYSVSREKKERFSLILESASTNQTSMYLCASSPPSPGRGMNTEAFFGQGTRLTVV.

The CDR3 DNA reads as TGTGCCAGCAGCTCCTCCGGGACAGTCTCCTACGAGCAGTACTTC. Protein: CASSSSGTVSYEQYF. The rearrangement uses TRBV7-8 and TRBJ2-7; 7 bases are a match to TRBD1. The junction had 6 bases not matched to a gene; V was cut back by 4 bases and J by 0 bases. The germline V gene encodes CDR1 SGHVS and CDR2 FQNEAQ. The length of the CDR3 is 15 residues.

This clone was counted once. The CDR3 DNA is TGTGCCAGCAGGGCACTAAGGTCGAATGAGCAGTTCTTC. Residues: CASRALRSNEQFF. The chain carries TRBV2 and TRBJ2-1; D remains ambiguous. This CDR3 region has 13 residues. Germline V gene sequence: CDR1 SNHLY, CDR2 FYNNEI. V was clipped by 6 bases and J by 7 bases, with 13 bases between them.

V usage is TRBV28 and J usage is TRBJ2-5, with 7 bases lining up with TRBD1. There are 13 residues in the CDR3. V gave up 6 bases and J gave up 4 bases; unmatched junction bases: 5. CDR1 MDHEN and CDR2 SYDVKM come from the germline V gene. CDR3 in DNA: TGTGCCAGCAGCCCAGGGGGTATAGAGACCCAGTACTTC. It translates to CASSPGGIETQYF.

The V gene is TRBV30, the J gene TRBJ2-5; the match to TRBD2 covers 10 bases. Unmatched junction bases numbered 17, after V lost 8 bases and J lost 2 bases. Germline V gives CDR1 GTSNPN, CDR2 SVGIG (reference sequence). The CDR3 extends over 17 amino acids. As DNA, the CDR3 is TGTGCCGTAGGAGTAGGAGGTAGCGGGAGGCGGCAAGAGACCCAGTACTTC. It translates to CAVGVGGSGRRQETQYF.

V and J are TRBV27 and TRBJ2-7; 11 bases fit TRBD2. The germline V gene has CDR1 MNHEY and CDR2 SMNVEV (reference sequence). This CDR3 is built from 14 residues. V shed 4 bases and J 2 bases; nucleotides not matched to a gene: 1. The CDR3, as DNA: TGTGCCAGCAGTTCGGGACTAGCGGCCTACGAGCAGTACTTC. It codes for CASSSGLAAYEQYF.

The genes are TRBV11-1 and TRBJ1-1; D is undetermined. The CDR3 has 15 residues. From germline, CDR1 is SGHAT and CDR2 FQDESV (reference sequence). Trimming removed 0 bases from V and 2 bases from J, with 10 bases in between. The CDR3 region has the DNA TGTGCCAGCAGCTTAGCGCGAAGAAGCAACACTGAAGCTTTCTTT. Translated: CASSLARRSNTEAFF.